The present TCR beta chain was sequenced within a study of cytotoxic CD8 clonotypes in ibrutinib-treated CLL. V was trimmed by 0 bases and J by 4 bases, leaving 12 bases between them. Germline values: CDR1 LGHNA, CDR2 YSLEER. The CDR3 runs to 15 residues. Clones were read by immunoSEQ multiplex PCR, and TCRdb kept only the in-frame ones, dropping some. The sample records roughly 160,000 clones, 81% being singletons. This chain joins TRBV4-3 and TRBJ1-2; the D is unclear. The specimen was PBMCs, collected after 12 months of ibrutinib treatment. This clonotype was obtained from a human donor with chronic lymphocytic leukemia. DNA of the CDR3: TGCGCCAGCAGCCAAGAGGTTCTGGGGTCCTATGGCTACACCTTC. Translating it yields CASSQEVLGSYGYTF.